The clone carrying this T cell receptor beta chain was counted only a few times. The authors' processing: Using reference gene primer amplification, nucleated cell counts were estimated. Using immunoSEQ multiplex PCR, the repertoire was profiled, and TCRdb retains in-frame clones only, with some absent. That table supplies the V and J calls and clone size; D and trimming were determined from the DNA. The top ten clones hold approximately 12% of a sample with 70,000 to 90,000 clones, about four fifths of them seen once. The data are from a study of blood T cell repertoires in COVID-19. V lost 6 bases and J lost 5, with 16 bases in between. CDR3 length equals 14 residues. Germline-derived CDR1 and CDR2 are SNHLY and FYNNEI.

Sample: peripheral blood. The chain combines TRBV2 with TRBJ1-2, with no clear D. This clonotype was sampled from a human donor in a cohort sampled during active COVID-19. CDR3 in amino acids: CASRGPGMGYGYTF. Written as DNA, the CDR3 is TGTGCCAGCAGGGGTCCGGGAATGGGTTATGGCTACACCTTC.